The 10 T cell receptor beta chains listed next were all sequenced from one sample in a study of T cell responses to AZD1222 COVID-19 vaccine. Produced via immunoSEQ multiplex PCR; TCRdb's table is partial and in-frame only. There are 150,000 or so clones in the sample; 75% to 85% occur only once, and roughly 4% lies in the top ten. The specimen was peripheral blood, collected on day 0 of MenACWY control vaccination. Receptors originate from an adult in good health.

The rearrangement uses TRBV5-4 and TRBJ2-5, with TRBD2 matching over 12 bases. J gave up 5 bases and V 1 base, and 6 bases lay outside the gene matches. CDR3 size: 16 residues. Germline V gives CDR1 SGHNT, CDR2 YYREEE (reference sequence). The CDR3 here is CASSLPSGGARETQYF. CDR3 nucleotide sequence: TGTGCCAGCAGCTTGCCTAGCGGGGGGGCACGGGAGACCCAGTACTTC.

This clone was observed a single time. The CDR3 DNA follows: TGTGCCAGCAGCATACGCGGGGGGTATACTAGTGCGAGCTCCTACAATGAGCAGTTCTTC. Translating it yields CASSIRGGYTSASSYNEQFF. The V call is TRBV5-8, the J call TRBJ2-1; 8 bases are a match to TRBD2. This CDR3 comprises 20 residues. After removal of 4 bases from V and 0 bases from J, the junction contained 18 bases not matched to a gene. CDR1 is SGHTS, CDR2 YDEGEE, per germline. The full variable domain, with the rest looked up from reference TRBV5-8 and TRBJ2-1, is EAGVTQSPTHLIKTRGQQATLRCSPISGHTSVYWYQQALGLGLQFLLWYDEGEERNRGNFPPRFSGRQFPNYSSELNVNALELEDSALYLCASSIRGGYTSASSYNEQFFGPGTRLTVL.

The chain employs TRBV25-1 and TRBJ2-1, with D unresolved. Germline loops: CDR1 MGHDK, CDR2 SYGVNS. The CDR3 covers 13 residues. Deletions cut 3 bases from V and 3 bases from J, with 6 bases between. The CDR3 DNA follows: TGTGCCAGCAGTGATCGCGGCTACAATGAGCAGTTCTTC. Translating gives CASSDRGYNEQFF.

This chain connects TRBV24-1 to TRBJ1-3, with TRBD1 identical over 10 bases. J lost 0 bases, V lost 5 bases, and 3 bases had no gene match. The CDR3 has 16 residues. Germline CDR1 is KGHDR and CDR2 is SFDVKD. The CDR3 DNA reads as TGTGCCACCAGTGGACAGGGGGCACTCTCTGGAAACACCATATATTTT. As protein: CATSGQGALSGNTIYF.

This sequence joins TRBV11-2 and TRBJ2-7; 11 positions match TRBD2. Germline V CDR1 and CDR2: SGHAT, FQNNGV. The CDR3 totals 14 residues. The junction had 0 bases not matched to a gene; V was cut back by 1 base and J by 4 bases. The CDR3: CASSLASGGYEQYF. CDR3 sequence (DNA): TGTGCCAGCAGCTTAGCTAGCGGGGGGTACGAGCAGTACTTC.

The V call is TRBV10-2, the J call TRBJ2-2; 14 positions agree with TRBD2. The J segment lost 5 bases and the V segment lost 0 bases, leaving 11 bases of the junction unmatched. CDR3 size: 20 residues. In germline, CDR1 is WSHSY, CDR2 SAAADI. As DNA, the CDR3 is TGCGCCAGCAGTGAGTCGGGACTCGCCGGGACTAGCGGGAGAACCGGGGAGCTGTTTTTT. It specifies CASSESGLAGTSGRTGELFF.

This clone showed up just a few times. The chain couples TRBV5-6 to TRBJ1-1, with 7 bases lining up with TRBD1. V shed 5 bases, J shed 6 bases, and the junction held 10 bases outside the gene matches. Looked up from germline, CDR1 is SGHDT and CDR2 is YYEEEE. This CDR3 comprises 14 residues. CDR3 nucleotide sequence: TGTGCCAGCAGACCTATGACAGGGCTCTCTGAAGCTTTCTTT. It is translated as CASRPMTGLSEAFF.

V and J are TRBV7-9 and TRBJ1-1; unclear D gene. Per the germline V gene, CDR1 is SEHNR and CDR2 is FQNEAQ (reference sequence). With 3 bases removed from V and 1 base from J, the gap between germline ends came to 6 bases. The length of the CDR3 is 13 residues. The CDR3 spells CASSFDGNTEAFF. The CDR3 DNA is TGTGCCAGCAGCTTTGACGGGAACACTGAAGCTTTCTTT. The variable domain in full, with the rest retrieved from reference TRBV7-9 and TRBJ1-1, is DTGVSQNPRHKITKRGQNVTFRCDPISEHNRLYWYRQTLGQGPEFLTYFQNEAQLEKSRLLSDRFSAERPKGSFSTLEIQRTEQGDSAMYLCASSFDGNTEAFFGQGTRLTVV.

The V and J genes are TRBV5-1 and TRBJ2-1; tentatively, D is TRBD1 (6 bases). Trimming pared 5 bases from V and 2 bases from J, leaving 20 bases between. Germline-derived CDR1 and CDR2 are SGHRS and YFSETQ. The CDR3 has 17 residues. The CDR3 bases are TGCGCCAGCAGACCGGGTCGGGCGGCAGGGGCCTACAATGAGCAGTTCTTC. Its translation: CASRPGRAAGAYNEQFF.

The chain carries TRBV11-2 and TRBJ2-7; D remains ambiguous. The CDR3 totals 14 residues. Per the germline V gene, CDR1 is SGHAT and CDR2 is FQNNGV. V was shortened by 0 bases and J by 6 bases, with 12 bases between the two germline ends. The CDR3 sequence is CASSLDGLPREQYF. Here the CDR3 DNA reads TGTGCCAGCAGCTTAGACGGATTGCCTCGCGAGCAGTACTTC.